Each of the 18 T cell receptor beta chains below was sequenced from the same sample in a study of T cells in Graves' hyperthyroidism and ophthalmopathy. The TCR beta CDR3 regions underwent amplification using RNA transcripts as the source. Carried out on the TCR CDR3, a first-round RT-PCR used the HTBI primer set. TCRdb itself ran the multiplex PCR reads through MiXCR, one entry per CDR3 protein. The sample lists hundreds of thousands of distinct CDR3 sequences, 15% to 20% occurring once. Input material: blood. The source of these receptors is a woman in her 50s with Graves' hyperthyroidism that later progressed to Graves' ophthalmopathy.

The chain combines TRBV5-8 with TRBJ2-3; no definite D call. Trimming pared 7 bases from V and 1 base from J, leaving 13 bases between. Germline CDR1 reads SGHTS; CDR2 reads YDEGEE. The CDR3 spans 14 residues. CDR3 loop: CASRQALRTDTQYF. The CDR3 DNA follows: TGTGCCAGCCGTCAGGCACTCCGCACAGATACGCAGTATTTT. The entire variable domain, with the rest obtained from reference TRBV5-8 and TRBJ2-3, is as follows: EAGVTQSPTHLIKTRGQQATLRCSPISGHTSVYWYQQALGLGLQFLLWYDEGEERNRGNFPPRFSGRQFPNYSSELNVNALELEDSALYLCASRQALRTDTQYFGPGTRLTVL.

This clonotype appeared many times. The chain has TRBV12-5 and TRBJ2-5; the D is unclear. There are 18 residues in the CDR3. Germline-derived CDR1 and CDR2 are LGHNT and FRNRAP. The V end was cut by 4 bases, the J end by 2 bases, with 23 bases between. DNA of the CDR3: TGTGCTAGTGGTTCACGGACCGGCCTCCCTGGAGCGCAAGAGACCCAGTACTTC. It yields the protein CASGSRTGLPGAQETQYF. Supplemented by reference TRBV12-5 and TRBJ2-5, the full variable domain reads DARVTQTPRHKVTEMGQEVTMRCQPILGHNTVFWYRQTMMQGLELLAYFRNRAPLDDSGMPKDRFSAEMPDATLATLKIQPSEPRDSAVYFCASGSRTGLPGAQETQYFGPGTRLLVL.

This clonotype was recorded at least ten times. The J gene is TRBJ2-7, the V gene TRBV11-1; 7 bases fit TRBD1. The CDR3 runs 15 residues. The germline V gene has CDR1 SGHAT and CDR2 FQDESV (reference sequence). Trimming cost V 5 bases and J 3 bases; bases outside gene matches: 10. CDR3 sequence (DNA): TGTGCCAGCAGCCTCCTACAGGGGTTTCGCTACGAGCAGTACTTC. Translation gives CASSLLQGFRYEQYF.

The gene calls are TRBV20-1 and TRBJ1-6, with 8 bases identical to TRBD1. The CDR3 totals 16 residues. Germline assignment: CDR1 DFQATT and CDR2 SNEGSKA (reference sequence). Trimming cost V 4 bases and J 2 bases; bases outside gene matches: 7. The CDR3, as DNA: TGCAGTGCTACCCCAGGGGGCGCCCCCTATAATTCACCCCTCCACTTT. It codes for CSATPGGAPYNSPLHF.

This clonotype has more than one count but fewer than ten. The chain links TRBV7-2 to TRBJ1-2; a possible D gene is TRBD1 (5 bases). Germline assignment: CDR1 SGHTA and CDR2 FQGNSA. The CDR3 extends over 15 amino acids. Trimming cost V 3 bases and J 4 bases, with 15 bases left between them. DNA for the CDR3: TGTGCCAGCAGCTTGGGGGGGGGAGCGGGCTATGGCTACACCTTC. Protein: CASSLGGGAGYGYTF.

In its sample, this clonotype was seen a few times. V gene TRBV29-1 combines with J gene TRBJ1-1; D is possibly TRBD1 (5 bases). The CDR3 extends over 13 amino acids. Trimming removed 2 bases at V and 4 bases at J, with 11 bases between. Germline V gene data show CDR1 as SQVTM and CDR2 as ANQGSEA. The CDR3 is CSVEQGQGTEAFF. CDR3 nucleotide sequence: TGCAGCGTTGAACAGGGCCAGGGCACTGAAGCTTTCTTT.

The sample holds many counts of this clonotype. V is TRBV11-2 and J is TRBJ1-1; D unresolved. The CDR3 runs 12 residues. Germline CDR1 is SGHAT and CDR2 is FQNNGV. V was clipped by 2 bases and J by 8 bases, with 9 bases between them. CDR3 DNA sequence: TGTGCCAGCAGCTTATCAGCAGGAGAAGCTTTCTTT. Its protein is CASSLSAGEAFF.

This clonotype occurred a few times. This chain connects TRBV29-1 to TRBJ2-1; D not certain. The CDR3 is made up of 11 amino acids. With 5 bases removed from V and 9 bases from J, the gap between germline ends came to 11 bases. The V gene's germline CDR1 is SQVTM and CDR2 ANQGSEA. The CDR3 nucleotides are TGCAGCGTTCGGCAGTCGGCTGAGCAGTTCTTC. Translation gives CSVRQSAEQFF.

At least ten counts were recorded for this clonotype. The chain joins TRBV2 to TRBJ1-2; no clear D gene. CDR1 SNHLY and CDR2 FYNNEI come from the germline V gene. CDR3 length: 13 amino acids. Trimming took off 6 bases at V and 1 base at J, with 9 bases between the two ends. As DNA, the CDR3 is TGTGCCAGCAGGGGGTTGGATAACTATGGCTACACCTTC. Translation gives CASRGLDNYGYTF.

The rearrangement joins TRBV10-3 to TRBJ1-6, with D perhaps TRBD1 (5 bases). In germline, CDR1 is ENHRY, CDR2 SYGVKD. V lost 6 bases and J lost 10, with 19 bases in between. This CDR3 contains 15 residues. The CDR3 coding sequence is TGTGCCATCAGCCTCGGGACGGCCGCAGAGTCACCCCTCCACTTT. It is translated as CAISLGTAAESPLHF.

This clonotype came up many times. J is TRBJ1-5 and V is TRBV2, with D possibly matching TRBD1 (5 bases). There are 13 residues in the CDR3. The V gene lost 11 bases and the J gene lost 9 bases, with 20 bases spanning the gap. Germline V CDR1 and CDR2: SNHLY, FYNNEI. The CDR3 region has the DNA TGTGCCCGAGGGGTGGCGCCTAAGTTGCCCCAGCATTTT. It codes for CARGVAPKLPQHF.

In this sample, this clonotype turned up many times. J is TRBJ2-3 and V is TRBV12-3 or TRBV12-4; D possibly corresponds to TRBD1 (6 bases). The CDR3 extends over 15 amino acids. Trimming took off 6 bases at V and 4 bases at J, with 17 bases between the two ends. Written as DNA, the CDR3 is TGTGCCAGCAGCAAACAGGGAAGCGCGGCAGATACGCAGTATTTT. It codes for CASSKQGSAADTQYF.

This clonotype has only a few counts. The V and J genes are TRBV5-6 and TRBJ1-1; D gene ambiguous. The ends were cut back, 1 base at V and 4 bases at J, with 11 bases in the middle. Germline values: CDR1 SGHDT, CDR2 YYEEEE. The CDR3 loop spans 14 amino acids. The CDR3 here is CASSLPGRVTEAFF. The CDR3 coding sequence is TGTGCCAGCAGCTTGCCGGGAAGGGTCACTGAAGCTTTCTTT.

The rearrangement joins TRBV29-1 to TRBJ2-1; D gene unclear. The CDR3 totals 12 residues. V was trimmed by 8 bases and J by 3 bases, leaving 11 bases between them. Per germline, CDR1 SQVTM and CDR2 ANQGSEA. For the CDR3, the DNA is TGCAGCCTCTGGACGGACTACAATGAGCAGTTCTTC. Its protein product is CSLWTDYNEQFF.

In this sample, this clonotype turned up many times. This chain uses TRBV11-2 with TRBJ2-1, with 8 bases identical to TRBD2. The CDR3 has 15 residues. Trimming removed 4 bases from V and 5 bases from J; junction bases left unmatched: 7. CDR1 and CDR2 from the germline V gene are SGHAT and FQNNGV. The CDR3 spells CASSWDGRGNNEQFF. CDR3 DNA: TGTGCCAGCAGCTGGGACGGGAGGGGAAACAATGAGCAGTTCTTC. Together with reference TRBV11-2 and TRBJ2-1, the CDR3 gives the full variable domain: EAGVAQSPRYKIIEKRQSVAFWCNPISGHATLYWYQQILGQGPKLLIQFQNNGVVDDSQLPKDRFSAERLKGVDSTLKIQPAKLEDSAVYLCASSWDGRGNNEQFFGPGTRLTVL.

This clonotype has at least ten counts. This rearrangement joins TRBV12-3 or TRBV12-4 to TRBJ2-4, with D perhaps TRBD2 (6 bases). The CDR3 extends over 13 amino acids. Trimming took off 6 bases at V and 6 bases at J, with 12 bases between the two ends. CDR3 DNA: TGTGCCAGCAGCTATCCGGGACTAAACATTCAGTACTTC. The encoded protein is CASSYPGLNIQYF.

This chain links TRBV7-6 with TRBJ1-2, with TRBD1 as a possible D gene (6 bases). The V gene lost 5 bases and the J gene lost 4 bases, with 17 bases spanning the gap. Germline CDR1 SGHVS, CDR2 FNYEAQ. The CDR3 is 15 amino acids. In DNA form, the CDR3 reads TGTGCCAGCAGCGCCGGTGGGGGGGGGCTCTATGGCTACACCTTC. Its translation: CASSAGGGGLYGYTF.

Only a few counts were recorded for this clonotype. The DNA of the CDR3 is TGTGCCAGCAGTGAAAATGGACAGAGACAAGAGACCCAGTACTTC. Its protein is CASSENGQRQETQYF. The V and J genes are TRBV6-1 and TRBJ2-5; D might be TRBD1 (6 bases). The V end lost 2 bases, the J end lost 2 bases, and 12 bases lay between the germline ends. This CDR3 has 15 amino acids. Germline CDR1 is MNHNS and CDR2 is SASEGT.